Presented here are 22 T cell receptor beta chains from one specimen sequenced in a study of T cells after yellow fever vaccination. TCRdb itself ran the 5' RACE reads through MiXCR, one entry per CDR3 protein. The sample has about 210,000 distinct CDR3 sequences; approximately 3% are singletons. Material: CD4+ T cells sorted from PBMCs, obtained 10 days after the yellow fever booster vaccination. These TCRs come from a man between 18 and 29 years old who received the YFV17D yellow fever vaccine.

In this sample, this clonotype turned up many times. This rearrangement joins TRBV5-4 to TRBJ2-2; TRBD1 agrees at 11 bases. The CDR3 contains 14 residues. J gave up 8 bases and V 5 bases, and 5 bases lay outside the gene matches. CDR1 SGHNT and CDR2 YYREEE come from the germline V gene (reference sequence). The CDR3 nucleotides read TGTGCCAGCAGTTCCGGGACAGGGGGTGGGGAGCTGTTTTTT. Amino acid sequence: CASSSGTGGGELFF.

The rearrangement joins TRBV10-3 to TRBJ1-3; perhaps TRBD1 as D (6 bases). Germline V lookup: CDR1 ENHRY, CDR2 SYGVKD. V was shortened by 4 bases and J by 3 bases, with 13 bases between the two germline ends. There are 15 residues in the CDR3. This chain's CDR3 is CAISASGHRGNTIYF. CDR3 nucleotide sequence: TGTGCCATCAGTGCCTCGGGACACCGTGGAAACACCATATATTTT.

The rearrangement joins TRBV9 to TRBJ2-5; D remains unclear. Germline-derived CDR1 and CDR2 are SGDLS and YYNGEE. V lost 4 bases, J lost 4 bases, and 14 bases lay in between. CDR3 length: 14 amino acids. CDR3 nucleotides: TGTGCCAGCAGCCCAGTCCCCCGGGCAGAGACCCAGTACTTC. The encoded protein is CASSPVPRAETQYF.

This clonotype has just a few counts. This chain links TRBV20-1 with TRBJ2-2, with D perhaps matching TRBD2 (6 bases). V lost 5 bases and J lost 2, with 12 bases in between. The germline CDR1 and CDR2 sequences are DFQATT and SNEGSKA (reference sequence). This CDR3 contains 14 residues. CDR3 in amino acids: CSAPSGGNTGELFF. As DNA, the CDR3 is TGCAGTGCTCCTTCCGGGGGTAACACCGGGGAGCTGTTTTTT.

This clonotype was detected only a few times. The chain carries TRBV7-9 and TRBJ1-2; possible D gene TRBD1, 5 bases. Trimming left V 8 bases short and J 1 base short, with 14 bases between. The CDR3 has 14 amino acids. From germline, CDR1 is SEHNR and CDR2 FQNEAQ (reference sequence). The CDR3 loop is CASRLTTVNYGYTF. The CDR3, as DNA: TGTGCCAGCCGCCTTACGACAGTTAACTATGGCTACACCTTC.

V usage is TRBV2 and J usage is TRBJ2-5; possibly TRBD2 for D (5 bases). V lost 4 bases to trimming and J lost 4 bases, with 16 bases between them. Germline V gene lookup returns CDR1 SNHLY and CDR2 FYNNEI. The CDR3 spans 15 residues. The CDR3 DNA is TGTGCCAGCAGTGGATTAGGGAGTTTGGGAGAGACCCAGTACTTC. Protein: CASSGLGSLGETQYF. Complete variable domain (other parts from reference TRBV2 and TRBJ2-5): EPEVTQTPSHQVTQMGQEVILRCVPISNHLYFYWYRQILGQKVEFLVSFYNNEISEKSEIFDDQFSVERPDGSNFTLKIRSTKLEDSAMYFCASSGLGSLGETQYFGPGTRLLVL.

This clonotype was observed at least ten times. The rearrangement uses TRBV20-1 and TRBJ1-4; D possibly corresponds to TRBD1 (5 bases). Germline lookup yields CDR1 DFQATT and CDR2 SNEGSKA (reference sequence). V was trimmed by 3 bases and J by 7 bases, leaving 12 bases between them. The CDR3 consists of 13 residues. CDR3 sequence: CSARGVEIEKLFF. CDR3 DNA: TGCAGTGCTAGGGGGGTTGAGATTGAAAAACTGTTTTTT.

The chain couples TRBV15 to TRBJ1-1; maybe TRBD1 (5 bases). CDR1 and CDR2 from the germline V gene are LNHNV and YYDKDF (reference sequence). There are 15 residues in the CDR3. V lost 3 bases and J 7 bases, leaving 18 bases between the germline ends. Here the CDR3 DNA reads TGTGCCACCAGCAGGGATGGCCCCAGGGCGGGTGAAGCTTTCTTT. Its translation is CATSRDGPRAGEAFF.

This clonotype was seen a few times. The chain combines TRBV14 with TRBJ2-7; 8 bases are a match to TRBD2. J was trimmed by 0 bases and V by 4 bases; bases with no gene match: 5. CDR1 is SGHDN, CDR2 FVKESK, per germline. The CDR3 is 15 residues long. The CDR3 spells CASSPLAAVSYEQYF. Here the CDR3 DNA reads TGTGCCAGCAGCCCACTAGCGGCGGTCTCCTACGAGCAGTACTTC.

This clonotype was recorded many times. This chain links TRBV12-3 or TRBV12-4 with TRBJ2-3; D is uncertain. V dropped 5 bases and J dropped 5 bases, with 11 bases sitting between them. The CDR3 runs to 13 residues. CDR3 bases: TGTGCCAGCAGTCTACAATCGGGAGATACGCAGTATTTT. This encodes CASSLQSGDTQYF.

This chain connects TRBV28 to TRBJ1-2; the D gene is possibly TRBD1 (5 bases). The germline CDR1 and CDR2 sequences are MDHEN and SYDVKM. V was trimmed by 6 bases and J by 5 bases, leaving 16 bases between them. The CDR3 has 14 amino acids. The CDR3 spells CASRTPGGIYGYTF. In DNA form, the CDR3 reads TGTGCCAGCAGGACCCCCGGGGGGATTTATGGCTACACCTTC.

This clonotype was recorded many times. The rearrangement joins TRBV7-2 to TRBJ2-7; 7 bases line up with TRBD2. The junction had 19 bases not matched to a gene; V was cut back by 5 bases and J by 3 bases. The CDR3 is 18 amino acids. The V gene's germline CDR1 is SGHTA and CDR2 FQGNSA. As DNA, the CDR3 is TGTGCCAGCAGCCAACATTATTTAAGTTCGGGGAGGGGCTACGAGCAGTACTTC. It translates to CASSQHYLSSGRGYEQYF.

The table lists this clonotype with a few counts. The chain is built from TRBV28 and TRBJ1-5; D ambiguous. Germline CDR1 reads MDHEN; CDR2 reads SYDVKM. Trimming left V 8 bases short and J 4 bases short, with 12 bases between. The CDR3 covers 13 residues. The CDR3 loop reads CASVSAQNQPQHF. The DNA of the CDR3 is TGTGCCAGCGTTTCGGCACAAAATCAGCCCCAGCATTTT.

The V and J genes are TRBV24-1 and TRBJ2-3, with 7 positions matching TRBD1. The CDR3 covers 13 residues. CDR1 is KGHDR and CDR2 is SFDVKD in the germline V gene. Germline trimming cut 2 bases from V and 11 bases from J; bases unmatched to any gene: 6. DNA for the CDR3: TGTGCCACCAGTGATTATGAGACAGGGAAGCAGTATTTT. It specifies CATSDYETGKQYF.

This clonotype has just a few counts. The chain joins TRBV4-3 to TRBJ2-1; no firm D call. The CDR3 contains 13 residues. V was clipped by 4 bases and J by 6 bases, with 10 bases between them. The germline V gene has CDR1 LGHNA and CDR2 YSLEER. The CDR3 coding sequence is TGCGCCAGCAGCCCGGAGTCTTTCAATGAGCAGTTCTTC. This encodes CASSPESFNEQFF.

This clonotype was seen only a few times. The rearrangement joins TRBV5-5 to TRBJ2-7, with a tentative D call TRBD1 (6 bases). Trimming pared 0 bases from V and 2 bases from J, leaving 15 bases between. Germline V gives CDR1 SGHKS, CDR2 YYEKEE (reference sequence). This CDR3 has 16 amino acids. CDR3 coding DNA: TGTGCCAGCAGCTTGGGCCGGGACAAATACACCTACGAGCAGTACGTC. As protein: CASSLGRDKYTYEQYV.

This clonotype was picked up many times. The chain uses TRBV5-6 and TRBJ1-2; D is undetermined. Germline CDR1 SGHDT, CDR2 YYEEEE. The CDR3 is made up of 15 amino acids. The V end was cut by 6 bases, the J end by 0 bases, with 15 bases between. Here the CDR3 reads CASTDPHGANYGYTF. The CDR3 nucleotides are TGTGCCAGCACCGATCCTCATGGAGCTAACTATGGCTACACCTTC.

This clonotype occurred many times. The chain joins TRBV29-1 to TRBJ2-5; D gene ambiguous. Deletions cut 4 bases from V and 1 base from J, with 4 bases between. This CDR3 is built from 11 residues. The germline V gene has CDR1 SQVTM and CDR2 ANQGSEA. CDR3 region: CSVGLQETQYF. The CDR3 region has the DNA TGCAGCGTTGGCCTCCAAGAGACCCAGTACTTC.

At least ten counts were recorded for this clonotype. The rearrangement uses TRBV5-1 and TRBJ1-1; TRBD1 is a possible D gene (6 bases). CDR3 length equals 14 residues. Germline V CDR1 and CDR2: SGHRS, YFSETQ. The germline V and J ends were trimmed by 7 bases and 6 bases, with 19 bases remaining between them. Written as DNA, the CDR3 is TGCGCCAGCGGTTTAGACAGGCCGTCGGCTGAAGCTTTCTTT. Its translation: CASGLDRPSAEAFF.

This clonotype was found a few times. J is TRBJ2-5 and V is TRBV9; TRBD1 matches at 8 bases. The CDR3 contains 13 residues. CDR1 is SGDLS and CDR2 is YYNGEE in the germline V gene. J lost 4 bases, V lost 7 bases, and 6 bases had no gene match. The CDR3 coding sequence is TGTGCCAGCGGCGACAGGGGTGGAGAGACCCAGTACTTC. This encodes CASGDRGGETQYF.

This clonotype was recorded many times. This sequence joins TRBV7-2 and TRBJ2-5, with 11 bases that match TRBD2. There are 18 residues in the CDR3. Germline CDR1 is SGHTA and CDR2 is FQGNSA. The V and J ends lost 0 bases and 5 bases, in that order; junction bases with no gene match: 11. For the CDR3, the DNA is TGTGCCAGCAGCTTAGCGCTTCTAGCGGGGGGAGGTTGGGAGACCCAGTACTTC. Translated, it gives CASSLALLAGGGWETQYF.

This clonotype was seen more than once but under ten times. J is TRBJ2-5 and V is TRBV12-3 or TRBV12-4; TRBD2 is a possible D gene (5 bases). V lost 3 bases and J lost 3, with 11 bases in between. The CDR3 runs 14 residues. As DNA, the CDR3 is TGTGCCAGCAGTTTGGGTCAGGAGGAAGAGACCCAGTACTTC. Translating gives CASSLGQEEETQYF.